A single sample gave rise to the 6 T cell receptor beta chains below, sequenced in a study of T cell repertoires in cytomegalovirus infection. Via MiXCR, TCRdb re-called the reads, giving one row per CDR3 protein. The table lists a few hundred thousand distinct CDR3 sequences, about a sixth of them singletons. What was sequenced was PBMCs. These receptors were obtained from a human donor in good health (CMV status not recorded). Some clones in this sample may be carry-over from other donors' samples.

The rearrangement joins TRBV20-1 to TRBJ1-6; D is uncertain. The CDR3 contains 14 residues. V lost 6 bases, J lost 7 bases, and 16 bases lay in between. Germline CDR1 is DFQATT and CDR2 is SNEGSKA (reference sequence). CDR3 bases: TGCAGTGCCTCCTTGGGCCAGAAGAATTCACCCCTCCACTTT. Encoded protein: CSASLGQKNSPLHF.

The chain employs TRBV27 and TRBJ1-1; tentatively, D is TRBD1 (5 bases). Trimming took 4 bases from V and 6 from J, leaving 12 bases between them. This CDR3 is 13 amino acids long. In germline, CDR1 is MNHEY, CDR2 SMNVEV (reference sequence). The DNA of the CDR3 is TGTGCCAGCAGTTCACGGGGGGTGTCTGAAGCTTTCTTT. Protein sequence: CASSSRGVSEAFF.

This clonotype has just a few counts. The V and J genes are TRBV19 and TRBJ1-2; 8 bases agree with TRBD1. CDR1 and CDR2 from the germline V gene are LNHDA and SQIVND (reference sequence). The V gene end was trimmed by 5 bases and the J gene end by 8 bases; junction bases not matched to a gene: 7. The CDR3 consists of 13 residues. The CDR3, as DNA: TGTGCCAGTAGTCCCGGACAGGGTCAAGGCTACACCTTC. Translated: CASSPGQGQGYTF.

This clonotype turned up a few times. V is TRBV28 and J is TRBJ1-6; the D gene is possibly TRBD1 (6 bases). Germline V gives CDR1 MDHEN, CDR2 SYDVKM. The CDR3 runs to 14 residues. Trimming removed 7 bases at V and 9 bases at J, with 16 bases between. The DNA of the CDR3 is TGTGCCAGCACCCCCCGGGGGGCGTCTTCACCCCTCCACTTT. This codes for CASTPRGASSPLHF.

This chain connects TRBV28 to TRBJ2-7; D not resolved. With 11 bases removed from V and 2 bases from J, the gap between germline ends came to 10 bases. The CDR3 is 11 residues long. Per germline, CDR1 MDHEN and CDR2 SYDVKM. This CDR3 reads CAASRPYEQYF. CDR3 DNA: TGTGCCGCCTCCCGGCCCTACGAGCAGTACTTC.

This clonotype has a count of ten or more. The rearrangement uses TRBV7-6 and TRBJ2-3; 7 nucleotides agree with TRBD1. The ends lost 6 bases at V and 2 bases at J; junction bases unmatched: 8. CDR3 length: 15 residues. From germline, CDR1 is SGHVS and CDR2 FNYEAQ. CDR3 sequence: CASSLRGLVTDTQYF. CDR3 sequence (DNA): TGTGCCAGCAGTCTAAGGGGGCTGGTCACAGATACGCAGTATTTT.